The present T cell receptor beta chain was sequenced within a study of blood T cells in healthy people across ages (dated by TCRdb to between 2014 and 2017). In terms of the full investigation: In model experiments, roughly one uniquely barcoded TCR beta cDNA molecule per two T cells was captured by template switching. To track age-related changes in TCR beta repertoire diversity, the study relied on deep sequencing normalized with unique cDNA molecular identifiers. Four age groups were formed from the donors: young (average approximately 17 years), middle-aged (approximately 40), aged (about 68) and long-lived (less than 85). To avoid experimental bias, donors of different ages were randomly spread across the sequencing lanes. For two donors (one aged 18 to 30 and one aged 80 or older), the study analyzed two additional independent replicas of 1 million unique cDNA reads from the same blood draw. What the work shows at the level of the full study, not this receptor alone: A strong correlation was found between observed TCR beta diversity and the percentage of naive T cells measured by flow cytometry. Observed TCR beta diversity per million T cells fell roughly linearly with age, and a significant reduction was already apparent by age roughly 40. The CMV infection status of donors was not known, potentially confounding age-related changes in expanded clonotypes. Estimates of total diversity from one million sequenced T cells were regarded as lower bounds and underestimates. Conclusive comparison of naive and antigen-experienced compartments was prevented by the profiling of bulk unsorted PBMCs. Compared with the aged group, more naive CD4+ T cells, fewer expanded clones and increased TCR diversity were shown by the long-lived group, suggesting age selection.

The protocol used for the library was 5' RACE. Sequencing instrument: Illumina HiSeq 2500. A second about 7 to 11 cycle PCR used a sample-barcoded 5' primer and a J-beta primer mix. A unique molecular identifier was introduced onto each TCR beta cDNA molecule by a template-switch 5' adaptor carrying 12 random nucleotides. Each sample yielded at least 3 million CDR3-containing paired-end reads. First-strand cDNA was synthesized from all RNA with the Mint cDNA synthesis kit, primed by a TRBC-specific oligonucleotide. After uracil-DNA glycosylase treatment, a first 18-cycle PCR used universal primers M1SS and BC2_uni_R on all cDNA. On the authors' methods: Normalization of each sample was performed by random selection of 1 million high-quality reads, each carrying a distinct molecular identifier. Instead of being binned into consensus sequences, reads that shared molecular identifiers were thrown out. MiTCR, run with a Q25 quality threshold and the strictest error-elimination algorithm, handled CDR3 identification, clonotype clustering and error correction. A nonparametric unseen species model with Euler transformation was used to estimate a lower bound on total TCR beta diversity. In-frame beta chains were kept once TCRdb had trimmed the public reads at Q25 with fastp and called clones with MiXCR. Duplicate CDR3 protein sequences are folded into a single record with the most common DNA and genes. These V and J calls derive from TCRdb rather than the authors' analysis. The sample table records some 1.5 million distinct CDR3 sequences; roughly 43% of these occur just once. Clones ranked in the top ten supply approximately 4.1% of the sample.

Systemically healthy Caucasian individuals from Russia, 39 in total and aged about 6 to 95 years, were included as donors. About 9.6 milliliters of peripheral blood were collected from each donor into EDTA-treated Vacutainer tubes. Ficoll-Paque density-gradient centrifugation was used to isolate PBMCs, with at least 6 million obtained per sample. Total RNA was extracted from PBMCs with Trizol reagent, with at least 5.5 micrograms obtained per sample. Naive CD45RAhigh/CD27high T cell percentages were measured by flow cytometry on a PBMC aliquot from every donor. The CDR3, from cysteine to phenylalanine, totals 18 residues. Kept here is only the CDR3 DNA, which spans 54 bases and is read in frame from base 1. The CDR1 and CDR2 encoded by the germline V gene (reference sequence) are DFQATT and SNEGSKA. V is trimmed back by 6 bases and J by 8 bases, and the junction contains 20 bases that no gene match accounts for.

As regards this clonotype: Its target antigen remains unknown. It has no much larger one-base neighbor in the sample; base qualities were not kept.

This chain joins TRBV20-1 to TRBJ2-4; 12 bases in the junction line up with TRBD2. The clonotype was recovered from a woman aged 18 to 35 in good health. Sequenced input: blood. DNA sequence: TGCAGTGCCCTGGGGGAACTAGCGGGAGGAGATGCGCGAGACATTCAGTACTTC. Translated, this gives CSALGELAGGDARDIQYF.